The source of this TCR beta chain is a study of beta chain features in type 1 diabetes. This CDR3 has 12 residues. The V end lost 2 bases, the J end lost 3 bases, and 7 bases lay between the germline ends. Germline CDR1 and CDR2: GTSNPN and SVGIG (reference sequence). As every portion of the isolated RNA was reverse transcribed, the sequencing read expressed TCRB transcripts. Using immunoSEQ multiplex PCR, the repertoire was profiled, and TCRdb retains in-frame clones only, with some absent. The sample carries a few hundred thousand clones, about 14% recorded once. Details on this clone: Its antigen is as yet unknown.

Notes on the study in general: All four CD4+ subsets of Type 1 diabetes patients contained TCRB CDR3s that were moderately but significantly shorter.

The sequence was obtained from a man aged 30-40 years with type 1 diabetes. Sample: naive CD4+ T cells from blood. The chain is built from TRBV30 and TRBJ1-1; D not certain. The CDR3 loop reads CAWSQTDTEAFF. CDR3 DNA sequence: TGTGCCTGGAGTCAAACAGACACTGAAGCTTTCTTT.